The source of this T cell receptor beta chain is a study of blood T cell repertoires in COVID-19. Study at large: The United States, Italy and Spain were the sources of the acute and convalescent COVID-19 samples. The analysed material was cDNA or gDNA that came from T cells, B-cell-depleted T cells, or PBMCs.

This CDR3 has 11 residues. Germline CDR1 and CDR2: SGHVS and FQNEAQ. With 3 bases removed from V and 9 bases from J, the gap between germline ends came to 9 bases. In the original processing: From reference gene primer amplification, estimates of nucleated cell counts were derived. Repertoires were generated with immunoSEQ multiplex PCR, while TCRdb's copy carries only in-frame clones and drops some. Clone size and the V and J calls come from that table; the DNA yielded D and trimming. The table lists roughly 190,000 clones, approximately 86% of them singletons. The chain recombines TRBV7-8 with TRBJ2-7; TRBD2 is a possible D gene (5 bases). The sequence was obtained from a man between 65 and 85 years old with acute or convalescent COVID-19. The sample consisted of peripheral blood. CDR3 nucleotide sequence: TGTGCCAGCAGCTTGGGAGAGGTGCAGTACTTC. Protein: CASSLGEVQYF.